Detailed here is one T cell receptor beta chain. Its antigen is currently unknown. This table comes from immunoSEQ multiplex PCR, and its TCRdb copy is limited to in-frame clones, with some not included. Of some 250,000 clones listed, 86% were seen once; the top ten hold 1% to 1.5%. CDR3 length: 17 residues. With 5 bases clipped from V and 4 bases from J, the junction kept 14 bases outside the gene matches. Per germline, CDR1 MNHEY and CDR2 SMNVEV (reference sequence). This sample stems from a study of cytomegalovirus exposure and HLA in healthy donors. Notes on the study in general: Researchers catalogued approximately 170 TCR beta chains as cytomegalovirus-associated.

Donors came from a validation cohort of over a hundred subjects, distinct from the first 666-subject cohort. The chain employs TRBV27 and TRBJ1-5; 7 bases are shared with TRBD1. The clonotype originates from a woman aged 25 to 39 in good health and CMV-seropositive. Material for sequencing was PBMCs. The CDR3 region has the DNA TGTGCCAGCAGTCCTGTGCATGGTACAGGGGTTAATCAGCCCCAGCATTTT. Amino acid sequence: CASSPVHGTGVNQPQHF.